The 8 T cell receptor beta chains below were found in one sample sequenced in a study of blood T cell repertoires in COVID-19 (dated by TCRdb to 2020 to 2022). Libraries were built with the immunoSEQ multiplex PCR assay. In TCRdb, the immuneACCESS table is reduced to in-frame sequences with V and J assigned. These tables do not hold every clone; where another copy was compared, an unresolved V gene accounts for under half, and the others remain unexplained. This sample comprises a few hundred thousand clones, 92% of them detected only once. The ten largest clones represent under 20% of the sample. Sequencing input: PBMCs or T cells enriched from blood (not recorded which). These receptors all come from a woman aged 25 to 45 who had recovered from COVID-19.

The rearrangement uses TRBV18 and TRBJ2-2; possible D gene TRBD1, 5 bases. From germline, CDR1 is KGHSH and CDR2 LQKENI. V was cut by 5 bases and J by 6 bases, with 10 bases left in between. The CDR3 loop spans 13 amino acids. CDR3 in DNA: TGTGCCAGCTCAACTACAGGCCCCGGGGAGCTGTTTTTT. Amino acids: CASSTTGPGELFF. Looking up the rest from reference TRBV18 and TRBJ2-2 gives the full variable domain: NAGVMQNPRHLVRRRGQEARLRCSPMKGHSHVYWYRQLPEEGLKFMVYLQKENIIDESGMPKERFSAEFPKEGPSILRIQQVVRGDSAAYFCASSTTGPGELFFGEGSRLTVL.

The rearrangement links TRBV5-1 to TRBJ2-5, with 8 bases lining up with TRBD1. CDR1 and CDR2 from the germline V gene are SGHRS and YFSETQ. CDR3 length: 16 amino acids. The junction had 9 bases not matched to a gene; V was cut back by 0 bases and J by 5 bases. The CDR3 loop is CASSLVTGGYHETQYF. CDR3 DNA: TGCGCCAGCAGCTTGGTCACAGGGGGGTATCACGAGACCCAGTACTTC.

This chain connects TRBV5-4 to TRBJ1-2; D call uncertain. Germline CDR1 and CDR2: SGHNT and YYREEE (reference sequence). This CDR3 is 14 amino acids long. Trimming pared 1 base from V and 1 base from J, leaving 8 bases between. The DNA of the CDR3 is TGTGCCAGCAGCTTGATTCGCGGTAACTATGGCTACACCTTC. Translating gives CASSLIRGNYGYTF.

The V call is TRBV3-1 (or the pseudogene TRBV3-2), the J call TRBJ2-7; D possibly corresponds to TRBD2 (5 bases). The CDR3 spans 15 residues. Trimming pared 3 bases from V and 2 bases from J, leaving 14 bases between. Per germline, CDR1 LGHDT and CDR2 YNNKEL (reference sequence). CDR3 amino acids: CASSQTGRVTYEQYF. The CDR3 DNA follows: TGTGCCAGCAGCCAGACCGGGCGGGTTACCTACGAGCAGTACTTC.

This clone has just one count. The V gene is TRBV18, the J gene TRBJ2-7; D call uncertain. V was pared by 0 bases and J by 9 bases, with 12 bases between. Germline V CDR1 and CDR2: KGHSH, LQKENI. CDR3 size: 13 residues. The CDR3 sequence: CASSPPSQAGQYF. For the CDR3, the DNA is TGTGCCAGCTCACCACCGAGCCAGGCTGGGCAGTACTTC.

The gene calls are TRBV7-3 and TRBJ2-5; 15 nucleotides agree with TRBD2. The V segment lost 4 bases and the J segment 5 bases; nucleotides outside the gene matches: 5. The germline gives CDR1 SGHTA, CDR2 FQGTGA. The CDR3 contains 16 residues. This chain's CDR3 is CASSYGLAGGLETQYF. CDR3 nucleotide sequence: TGTGCCAGCAGCTACGGACTAGCGGGGGGGCTGGAGACCCAGTACTTC. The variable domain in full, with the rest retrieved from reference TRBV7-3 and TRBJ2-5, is GAGVSQTPSNKVTEKGKYVELRCDPISGHTALYWYRQSLGQGPEFLIYFQGTGAADDSGLPNDRFFAVRPEGSVSTLKIQRTERGDSAVYLCASSYGLAGGLETQYFGPGTRLLVL.

CDR3 DNA: TGTGCCAGCAGTTTATTGTCAGGGGGCATTGCCTACGAGCAGTACTTC. This translates into CASSLLSGGIAYEQYF. The V gene is TRBV28, the J gene TRBJ2-7, with TRBD1 identical over 8 bases. With 1 base clipped from V and 2 bases from J, the junction kept 7 bases outside the gene matches. CDR3 length: 16 amino acids. CDR1 and CDR2 (germline): MDHEN, SYDVKM.

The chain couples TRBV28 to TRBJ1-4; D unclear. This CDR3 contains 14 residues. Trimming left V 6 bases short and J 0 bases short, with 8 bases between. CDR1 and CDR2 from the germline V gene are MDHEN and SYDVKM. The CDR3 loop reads CASSPGATNEKLFF. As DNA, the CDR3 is TGTGCCAGCAGCCCGGGAGCAACTAATGAAAAACTGTTTTTT.